A selection of T cell receptor beta chains follows, all from one sample in a study of blood T cell repertoires in COVID-19. Profiled with immunoSEQ multiplex PCR; TCRdb holds only in-frame clones, not every one. The repertoire holds approximately 43,000 clones, with over 75% as singletons. The sequenced sample consisted of peripheral blood. The receptors come from a middle-aged man with active or convalescent COVID-19. CDR3s include the opening cysteine and the closing phenylalanine or tryptophan. Fields, in order: D gene, clone size, J gene, V gene, CDR3 DNA, CDR3 protein. The D gene is left open where the match is weak. Clone size is not always given. Where it is, it says once, few, many or a class for expanded clones.

-	-	TRBJ1-5	TRBV6-5	TGTGCCAGCACCCCGCGCAGCAATCAGCCCCAGCATTTT	CASTPRSNQPQHF
-	once	TRBJ1-1	TRBV29-1	TGCAGCGTTTATCACACTGAAGCTTTCTTT	CSVYHTEAFF
-	-	TRBJ1-3	TRBV7-9	TGTGCCAGCGACAGGTCACAATCTGGAAACACCATATATTTT	CASDRSQSGNTIYF
TRBD1	-	TRBJ1-2	TRBV14	TGTGCCAGCAGCCAAGGAATCCGGGACAGGGTCTATGGCTACACCTTC	CASSQGIRDRVYGYTF
-	few	TRBJ1-1	TRBV19	TGTGCCAGTAGTATCCAAAGCGGGAACACTGAAGCTTTCTTT	CASSIQSGNTEAFF
TRBD1	-	TRBJ2-1	TRBV5-1	TGCGCCAGCAGCTTGGGAGGGACAGGGGCTAATGAGCAGTTCTTC	CASSLGGTGANEQFF
-	once	TRBJ1-1	TRBV13	TGTGCCAGCAGCTTAGGGACATTTCGTGTCACTGAAGCTTTCTTT	CASSLGTFRVTEAFF
-	-	TRBJ2-1	TRBV6-5	TGTGCCAGCAGTTACTCCCCGGGTCCCTACAATGAGCAGTTCTTC	CASSYSPGPYNEQFF
-	-	TRBJ2-7	TRBV6-6	TGTGCCAGCAGTTACTCGAGTACGAATTACGAGCAGTACTTC	CASSYSSTNYEQYF
TRBD2	few	TRBJ2-7	TRBV7-9	TGTGCCAGCAGCTTGACTAGCGGGAGTGGTTCCCGCGAGCAGTACTTC	CASSLTSGSGSREQYF
-	-	TRBJ1-6	TRBV6-5	TGTGCCAGCAGTTACTCGGGTACGGGGAATTCACCCCTCCACTTT	CASSYSGTGNSPLHF
-	-	TRBJ2-5	TRBV6-5	TGTGCCAGCAGTTACGGGGCCCCGTACCAAGAGACCCAGTACTTC	CASSYGAPYQETQYF
TRBD2	-	TRBJ2-3	TRBV10-2	TGCGCCAGCAGTGAGGGGACGGGAGGCTCCACTAGCACAGATACGCAGTATTTT	CASSEGTGGSTSTDTQYF
TRBD1	-	TRBJ2-4	TRBV29-1	TGCAGCGTTGGGACAGGGGGCGCGGGCAAAAACATTCAGTACTTC	CSVGTGGAGKNIQYF
-	-	TRBJ2-1	TRBV7-9	TGTGCCAGCAGCTTAGTTTTCGGGACCTACAATGAGCAGTTCTTC	CASSLVFGTYNEQFF
TRBD1	-	TRBJ1-5	TRBV28	TGTGCCACCTCGACAGGGGAATTGGACAATCAGCCCCAGCATTTT	CATSTGELDNQPQHF
-	-	TRBJ2-5	TRBV6-5	TGTGCCAGCAGTTACGACCGATCGCCGGGGGAGACCCAGTACTTC	CASSYDRSPGETQYF
-	-	TRBJ2-7	TRBV6-5	TGTGCCAGCAGTTGGAGGGATTACTACGAGCAGTACTTC	CASSWRDYYEQYF
TRBD1	-	TRBJ2-7	TRBV13	TGTGCCAGCAGCTTAGGACAGGGGGCGTACGAGCAGTACTTC	CASSLGQGAYEQYF
TRBD2	-	TRBJ2-1	TRBV19	TGTGCCAGTAGTGGACTAGCGGGGGCCACCTACCCCTACAATGAGCAGTTCTTC	CASSGLAGATYPYNEQFF
TRBD1	many	TRBJ2-7	TRBV9	TGTGCCAGCAGCTTTGGGACAGTGGGCTACGAGCAGTACTTC	CASSFGTVGYEQYF
TRBD1	-	TRBJ1-3	TRBV10-3	TGTGCCATCAGTGAGCCATTCGGACAGGGGGCTGGAAACACCATATATTTT	CAISEPFGQGAGNTIYF
-	-	TRBJ2-5	TRBV9	TGTGCCAGCAGCGGATACCTTGGGGGAGGAGAGACCCAGTACTTC	CASSGYLGGGETQYF
-	-	TRBJ2-7	TRBV3-1/TRBV3-2	TGTGCCAGCAGCCAAGAGCCGGGGGAGCAGTACTTC	CASSQEPGEQYF
-	-	TRBJ1-3	TRBV4-3	TGCGCCAGCAGCCAAGGGGCGGGGTTCGGAAACACCATATATTTT	CASSQGAGFGNTIYF
TRBD1	-	TRBJ2-5	TRBV10-3	TGTGCCTCAAACAGGGGTAGCCAAGAGACCCAGTACTTC	CASNRGSQETQYF
-	-	TRBJ1-4	TRBV9	TGTGCCAGCAGCCCCACCTTGGGGGGTTTTAGTGAAAAACTGTTTTTT	CASSPTLGGFSEKLFF